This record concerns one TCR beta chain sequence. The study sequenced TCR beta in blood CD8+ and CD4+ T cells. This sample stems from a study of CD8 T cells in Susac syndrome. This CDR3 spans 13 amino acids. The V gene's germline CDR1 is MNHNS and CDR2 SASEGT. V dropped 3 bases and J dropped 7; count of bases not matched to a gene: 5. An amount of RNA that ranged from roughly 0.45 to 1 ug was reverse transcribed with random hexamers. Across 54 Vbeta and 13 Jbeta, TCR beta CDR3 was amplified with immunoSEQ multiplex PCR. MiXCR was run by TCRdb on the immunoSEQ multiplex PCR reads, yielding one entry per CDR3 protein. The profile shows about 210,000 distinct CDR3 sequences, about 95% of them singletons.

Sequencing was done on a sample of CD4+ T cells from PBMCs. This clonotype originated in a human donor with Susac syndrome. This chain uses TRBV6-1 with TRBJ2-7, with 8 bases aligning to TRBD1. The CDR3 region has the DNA TGTGCCAGCAGTGACGTCAGGGGGCAAGAGCAGTACTTC. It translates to CASSDVRGQEQYF.